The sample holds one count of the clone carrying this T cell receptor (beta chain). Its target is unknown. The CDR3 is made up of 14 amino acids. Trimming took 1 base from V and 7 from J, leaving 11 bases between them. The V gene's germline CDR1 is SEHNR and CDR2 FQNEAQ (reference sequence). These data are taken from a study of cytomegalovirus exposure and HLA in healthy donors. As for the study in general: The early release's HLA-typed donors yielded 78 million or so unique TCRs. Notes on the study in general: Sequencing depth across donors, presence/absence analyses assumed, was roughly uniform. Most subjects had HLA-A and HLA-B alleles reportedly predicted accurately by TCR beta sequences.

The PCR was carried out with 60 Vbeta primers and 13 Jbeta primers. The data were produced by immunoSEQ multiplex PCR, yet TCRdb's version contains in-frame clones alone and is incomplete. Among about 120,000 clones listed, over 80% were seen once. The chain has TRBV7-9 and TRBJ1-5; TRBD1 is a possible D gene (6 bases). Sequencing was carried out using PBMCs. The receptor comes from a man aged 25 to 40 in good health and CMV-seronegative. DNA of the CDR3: TGTGCCAGCAGCTTAGGGGGGCCGCCCCAGCCCCAGCATTTT. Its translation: CASSLGGPPQPQHF.